Below are 18 T cell receptor beta chains sequenced from a single sample in a study of molecular identifiers for immune sequencing clone quantification. TCRdb redid the calling of the PCR reads with MiXCR, one entry per CDR3 protein. The profile shows under 650,000 distinct CDR3 sequences, nearly 20% of them singletons. The sample consisted of naive CD8+ T cells from blood, with Jurkat cell RNA spiked in. Subset denoted: FACS-sorted CD8+CD4-CCR7+CD45RA+ naive T cells. These receptors were taken from a human donor in good health. Some libraries in this study had Jurkat cell RNA spiked in.

This clonotype was found many times. V is TRBV7-2 and J is TRBJ2-1; 9 bases line up with TRBD1. The CDR3 has 15 amino acids. With V trimmed by 4 bases and J by 7 bases, 8 bases remained unmatched. CDR1 SGHTA and CDR2 FQGNSA come from the germline V gene. CDR3 nucleotide sequence: TGTGCCAGCAGCTCCTGGACAGGGGATTGGAATGAGCAGTTCTTC. It specifies CASSSWTGDWNEQFF.

A single count supports this clonotype. Sequence at one end of the junction differs from germline and may be a read error. The chain has TRBV15 and TRBJ1-1; 8 bases agree with TRBD1. In germline, CDR1 is LNHNV, CDR2 YYDKDF (reference sequence). The CDR3 is 13 residues long. CDR3 protein: CATRSSGGTEASF. The CDR3 region has the DNA TGTGCCACCAGATCCTCAGGGGGCACTGAAGCTTCCTTT.

A note on this clonotype: Possible read error: a much larger clone is one base away. The J gene is TRBJ2-7, the V gene TRBV27; D might be TRBD1 (6 bases). The CDR3 sequence is 14 residues long. From germline, CDR1 is MNHEY and CDR2 SMNVEV (reference sequence). Written as DNA, the CDR3 is TGTGCCAGCAGTTTGTTTCAGGGGTCCTACGCGCAGTACTTC. Translation gives CASSLFQGSYAQYF.

As for this clonotype: The CDR3 does not close with the conserved phenylalanine or tryptophan, likely indicating a read error. The chain is built from TRBV5-6 and TRBJ2-1, with 9 bases aligning to TRBD1. Trimming cost V 2 bases and J 8 bases; bases outside gene matches: 8. Germline V gene lookup returns CDR1 SGHDT and CDR2 YYEEEE. This CDR3 spans 15 amino acids. The CDR3 DNA sequence: TGTGCCAGCAGCTTAGCGGGACAGGGTTTCTATGAGCAGTTCTAC. Its translation: CASSLAGQGFYEQFY.

There are many counts of this clonotype. This rearrangement joins TRBV12-3 or TRBV12-4 to TRBJ2-6, with D possibly being TRBD1 (7 bases). The V gene lost 6 bases and the J gene lost 1 base, with 16 bases spanning the gap. This CDR3 comprises 17 residues. CDR3 nucleotides: TGTGCCAGCAGCAGGGGGGTACAGCTTTCTGGGGCCAACGTCCTGACTTTC. It yields the protein CASSRGVQLSGANVLTF.

The rearrangement uses TRBV27 and TRBJ1-6; D is uncertain. The germline CDR1 and CDR2 sequences are MNHEY and SMNVEV (reference sequence). The CDR3 length is 14 residues. V was trimmed by 6 bases and J by 10 bases, leaving 16 bases between them. The CDR3 reads CASRSMGFRSPLHF. CDR3 in DNA: TGTGCCAGCAGGTCAATGGGTTTTCGATCACCCCTCCACTTT.

This clonotype was seen at least ten times. The chain carries TRBV9 and TRBJ2-2; D gene uncertain. The CDR3 totals 13 residues. Trimming cost V 3 bases and J 5 bases, with 8 bases left between them. Germline V gives CDR1 SGDLS, CDR2 YYNGEE. This chain's CDR3 is CASSARRTGELFF. The CDR3 coding sequence is TGTGCCAGCAGCGCGCGAAGGACCGGGGAGCTGTTTTTT.

This clonotype was seen many times. The chain combines TRBV4-1 with TRBJ1-1; D is unresolved. The germline gives CDR1 MGHRA, CDR2 YSYEKL. The CDR3 is 14 amino acids. V was cut by 0 bases and J by 4 bases, with 9 bases left in between. The CDR3 nucleotides read TGCGCCAGCAGCCAAGAAACCATACTCACTGAAGCTTTCTTT. As protein: CASSQETILTEAFF.

This clonotype was counted many times. The chain employs TRBV11-2 and TRBJ2-3; TRBD2 matches at 7 bases. The CDR3 is made up of 16 amino acids. The V segment lost 3 bases and the J segment 2 bases; nucleotides outside the gene matches: 8. Germline values: CDR1 SGHAT, CDR2 FQNNGV. DNA of the CDR3: TGTGCCAGCAGCTTCGGCCGGGACTATGACACAGATACGCAGTATTTT. Amino acids: CASSFGRDYDTDTQYF.

This clonotype has at least ten counts. J is TRBJ2-2 and V is TRBV5-1; 7 bases fit TRBD1. The CDR3 contains 15 residues. Germline trimming cut 0 bases from V and 6 bases from J; bases unmatched to any gene: 5. CDR1 is SGHRS, CDR2 YFSETQ, per germline. Here the CDR3 reads CASSLDRGYSGELFF. The CDR3 DNA is TGCGCCAGCAGCTTGGACAGGGGCTATTCCGGGGAGCTGTTTTTT.

Ten or more counts support this clonotype. The chain recombines TRBV29-1 with TRBJ2-1, with TRBD2 matching over 8 bases. With 8 bases clipped from V and 1 base from J, the junction kept 7 bases outside the gene matches. The length of the CDR3 is 14 residues. Germline CDR1 SQVTM, CDR2 ANQGSEA. The CDR3 is CSSLRGESYNEQFF. CDR3 nucleotide sequence: TGCAGCTCATTGCGGGGGGAGTCCTACAATGAGCAGTTCTTC.

As for this clonotype: A much bigger clone sits one base away, suggesting this may be a read error. No conserved phenylalanine or tryptophan is present at the end of the CDR3, so a read error is the likely explanation. The chain carries TRBV29-1 and TRBJ2-2, with D perhaps TRBD2 (6 bases). The germline V and J ends were trimmed by 2 bases and 6 bases, with 16 bases remaining between them. The germline V gene has CDR1 SQVTM and CDR2 ANQGSEA. The CDR3 is made up of 15 amino acids. CDR3 residues: CSVETPGLASGELFL. CDR3 nucleotide sequence: TGCAGCGTTGAAACTCCGGGACTCGCCTCCGGGGAGCTGTTTCTT.

This clonotype has a count of ten or more. The rearrangement joins TRBV5-6 to TRBJ1-1, with 9 bases that match TRBD1. The CDR3 length is 15 residues. Germline CDR1 is SGHDT and CDR2 is YYEEEE. V was clipped by 0 bases and J by 5 bases; unmatched bases: 5. CDR3 in amino acids: CASSLEDRGETEAFF. CDR3 bases: TGTGCCAGCAGCTTGGAGGACAGGGGAGAAACTGAAGCTTTCTTT.

This clonotype was found many times. The chain is built from TRBV7-9 and TRBJ1-2; D is unclear. CDR1 and CDR2 from the germline V gene are SEHNR and FQNEAQ (reference sequence). V lost 5 bases and J lost 7, with 11 bases in between. The CDR3 runs 12 residues. CDR3 sequence reads: CASSPYYVGYTF. Written as DNA, the CDR3 is TGTGCCAGCAGCCCCTATTATGTTGGCTACACCTTC.

In its sample, this clonotype was seen many times. The chain has TRBV5-4 and TRBJ1-1; tentatively, D is TRBD1 (5 bases). The ends were cut back, 1 base at V and 2 bases at J, with 15 bases in the middle. Germline lookup yields CDR1 SGHNT and CDR2 YYREEE (reference sequence). The CDR3 runs 16 residues. Written as DNA, the CDR3 is TGTGCCAGCAGCTTGCTCGCAGGGAGCTCAAACACTGAAGCTTTCTTT. Encoded protein: CASSLLAGSSNTEAFF.

At least ten counts were recorded for this clonotype. The chain recombines TRBV2 with TRBJ2-3, with TRBD2 matching over 11 bases. The CDR3 spans 18 residues. The V gene end was trimmed by 6 bases and the J gene end by 5 bases; junction bases not matched to a gene: 16. The germline V gene encodes CDR1 SNHLY and CDR2 FYNNEI. CDR3 nucleotides: TGTGCCAGCAGGGGGGGGTCCATACTAGCGGGAGAAGGAGATACGCAGTATTTT. This translates into CASRGGSILAGEGDTQYF. Looking up the rest from reference TRBV2 and TRBJ2-3 gives the full variable domain: EPEVTQTPSHQVTQMGQEVILRCVPISNHLYFYWYRQILGQKVEFLVSFYNNEISEKSEIFDDQFSVERPDGSNFTLKIRSTKLEDSAMYFCASRGGSILAGEGDTQYFGPGTRLTVL.

Worth noting for this clonotype: A single base separates this from a much larger clone, so it may be a read error. Here the CDR3 reads CTSSLVVRVDRFYNEQFF. CDR3 bases: TGTACCAGCAGCTTAGTAGTAAGGGTGGACAGATTCTACAATGAGCAGTTCTTC. J is TRBJ2-1 and V is TRBV7-9; possible D gene TRBD1, 6 bases. The CDR3 sequence is 18 residues long. Germline-derived CDR1 and CDR2 are SEHNR and FQNEAQ (reference sequence).

For this clonotype: This clone may be a read error of a much larger clone one base away. Lacking the conserved final phenylalanine or tryptophan, this CDR3 likely reflects a read error. V and J are TRBV27 and TRBJ2-7; the D is unclear. Between the trimmed V and J ends, which lost 3 bases and 3 bases, there was a span of 12 bases. CDR3 length: 14 amino acids. Per the germline V gene, CDR1 is MNHEY and CDR2 is SMNVEV (reference sequence). CDR3 sequence reads: CASSLYPPNYEQYL. The CDR3 nucleotides are TGTGCCAGCAGTTTGTATCCCCCGAACTACGAGCAGTACCTC.